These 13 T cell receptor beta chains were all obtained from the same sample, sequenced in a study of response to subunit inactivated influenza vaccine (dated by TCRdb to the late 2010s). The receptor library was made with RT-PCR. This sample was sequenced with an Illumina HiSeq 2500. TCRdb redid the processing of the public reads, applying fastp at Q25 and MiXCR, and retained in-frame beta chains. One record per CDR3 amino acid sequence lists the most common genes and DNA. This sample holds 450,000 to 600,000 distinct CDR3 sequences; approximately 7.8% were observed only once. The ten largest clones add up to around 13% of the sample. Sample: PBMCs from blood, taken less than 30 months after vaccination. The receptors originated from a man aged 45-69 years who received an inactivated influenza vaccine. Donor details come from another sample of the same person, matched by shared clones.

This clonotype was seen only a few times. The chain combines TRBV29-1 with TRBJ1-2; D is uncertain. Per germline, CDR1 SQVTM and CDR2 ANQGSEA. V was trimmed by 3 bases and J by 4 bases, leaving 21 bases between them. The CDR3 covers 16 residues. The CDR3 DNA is TGCAGCGTTGACTTAATTGGACCGGAGTCTGGCTATGGCTACACCTTC. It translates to CSVDLIGPESGYGYTF.

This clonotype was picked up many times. DNA for the CDR3: TGTGCCAGCAGCTTAGCGTCGGGGATGCGGAATGAAAAACTGTTTTTT. The encoded protein is CASSLASGMRNEKLFF. V and J are TRBV7-9 and TRBJ1-4; D remains unclear. V dropped 0 bases and J dropped 5 bases, with 13 bases sitting between them. This CDR3 spans 16 amino acids. Germline CDR1 SEHNR, CDR2 FQNEAQ (reference sequence).

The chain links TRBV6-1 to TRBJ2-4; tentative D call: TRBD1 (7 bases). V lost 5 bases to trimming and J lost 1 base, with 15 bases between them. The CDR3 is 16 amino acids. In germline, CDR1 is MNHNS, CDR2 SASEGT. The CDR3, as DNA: TGTGCCAGCAGTCAGACAGGGCGGGGTGCCAAAAACATTCAGTACTTC. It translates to CASSQTGRGAKNIQYF.

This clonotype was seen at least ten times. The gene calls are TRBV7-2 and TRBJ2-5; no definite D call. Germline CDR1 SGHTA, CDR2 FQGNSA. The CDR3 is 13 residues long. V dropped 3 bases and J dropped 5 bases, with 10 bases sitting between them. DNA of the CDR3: TGTGCCAGCAGCTTTAGTCTCGGGGAGACCCAGTACTTC. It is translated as CASSFSLGETQYF.

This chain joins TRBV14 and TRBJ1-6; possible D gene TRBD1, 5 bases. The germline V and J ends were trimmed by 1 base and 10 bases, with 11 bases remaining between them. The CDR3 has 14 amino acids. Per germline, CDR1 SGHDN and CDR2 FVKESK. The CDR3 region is CASSQGPGQSPLHF. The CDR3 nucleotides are TGTGCCAGCAGCCAAGGCCCAGGGCAATCACCCCTCCACTTT.

This CDR3 reads CAWGTGGSYNEQFF. In nucleotides, the CDR3 is TGTGCCTGGGGGACAGGGGGTTCCTACAATGAGCAGTTCTTC. The chain has TRBV30 and TRBJ2-1; 11 bases map to TRBD1. The ends lost 5 bases at V and 1 base at J; junction bases unmatched: 1. Germline V gene data show CDR1 as GTSNPN and CDR2 as SVGIG (reference sequence). The CDR3 consists of 14 residues.

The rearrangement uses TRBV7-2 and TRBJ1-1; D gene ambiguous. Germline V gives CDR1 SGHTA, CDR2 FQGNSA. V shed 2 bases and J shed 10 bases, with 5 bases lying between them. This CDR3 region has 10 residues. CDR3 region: CASSLNLAFF. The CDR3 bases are TGTGCCAGCAGCTTAAATTTAGCTTTCTTT.

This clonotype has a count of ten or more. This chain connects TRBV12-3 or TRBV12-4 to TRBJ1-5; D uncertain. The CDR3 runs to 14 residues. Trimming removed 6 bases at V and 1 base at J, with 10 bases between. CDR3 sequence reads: CASSQDGSNQPQHF. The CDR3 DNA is TGTGCCAGCAGCCAAGATGGAAGCAATCAGCCCCAGCATTTT.

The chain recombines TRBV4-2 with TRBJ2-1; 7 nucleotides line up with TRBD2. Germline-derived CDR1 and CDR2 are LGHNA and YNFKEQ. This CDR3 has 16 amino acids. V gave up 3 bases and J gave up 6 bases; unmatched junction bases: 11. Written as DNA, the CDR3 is TGTGCCAGCAGCCAGGCCCAGCGGGGTATCTCCAATGAGCAGTTCTTC. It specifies CASSQAQRGISNEQFF.

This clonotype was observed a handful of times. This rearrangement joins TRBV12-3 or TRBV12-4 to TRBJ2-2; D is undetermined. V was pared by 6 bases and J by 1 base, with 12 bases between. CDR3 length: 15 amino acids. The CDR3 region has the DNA TGTGCCAGCAGCCAAGACGGCTTGAACACCGGGGAGCTGTTTTTT. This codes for CASSQDGLNTGELFF.

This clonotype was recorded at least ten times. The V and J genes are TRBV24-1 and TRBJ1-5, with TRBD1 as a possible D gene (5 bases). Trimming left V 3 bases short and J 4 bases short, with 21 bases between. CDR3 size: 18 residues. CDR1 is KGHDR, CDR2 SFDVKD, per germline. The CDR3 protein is CATSDTSRGAAGNQPQHF. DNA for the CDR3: TGTGCCACCAGTGATACTTCTCGAGGGGCGGCTGGGAATCAGCCCCAGCATTTT.

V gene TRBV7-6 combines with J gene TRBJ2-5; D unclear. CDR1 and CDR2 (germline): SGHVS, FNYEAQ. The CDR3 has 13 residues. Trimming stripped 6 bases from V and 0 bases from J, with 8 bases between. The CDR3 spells CASSQMYQETQYF. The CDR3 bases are TGTGCCAGCAGTCAGATGTACCAAGAGACCCAGTACTTC.

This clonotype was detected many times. CDR3 amino acids: CSARDVAGSNTGELFF. CDR3 in DNA: TGCAGTGCTAGAGACGTAGCGGGCTCAAACACCGGGGAGCTGTTTTTT. The rearrangement uses TRBV20-1 and TRBJ2-2; 7 positions match TRBD2. The junction had 6 bases not matched to a gene; V was cut back by 0 bases and J by 2 bases. CDR1 and CDR2 (germline): DFQATT, SNEGSKA (reference sequence). The CDR3 is made up of 16 amino acids.